This T cell receptor beta chain was recorded in a study of identical twins. Study conclusions and caveats: Twin-shared out-of-frame alpha sequences showed excess low generation probability.

Via MiXCR, TCRdb re-called the 5' RACE reads, giving one row per CDR3 protein. The table includes 200,000 to 250,000 distinct CDR3 sequences, approximately 7.1% detected once. Trimming pared 3 bases from V and 2 bases from J, leaving 11 bases between. This CDR3 comprises 14 residues. Germline V gene sequence: CDR1 MNHEY, CDR2 SMNVEV (reference sequence). This clonotype was picked up many times. The antigen is unknown. The same data also went into a second study, on T cells expressing NK-cell markers. As reported in that work: The use of an anti-gamma-delta TCR antibody, which was added in several experiments, restricted sorting to T cells expressing alpha-beta TCR. Dominant NKG2C+ clonotypes in six donors made up roughly 1.0-7.0% of CD8+ T cells.

The chain carries TRBV27 and TRBJ2-7; weak D call: TRBD1 (6 bases). This receptor was obtained from a woman aged 18-30 years in good health. The material sequenced was CD8+ T cells sorted from blood. The CDR3 DNA reads TGTGCCAGCAGTTTTAGGACAGCTACCTACGAGCAGTACTTC. Amino acid sequence: CASSFRTATYEQYF.